The rows below give T cell receptor beta chains drawn from one sample of a study of blood T cells in healthy people across ages. MiXCR was run by TCRdb on the 5' RACE reads, yielding one entry per CDR3 protein. Found here are some 1.4 million distinct CDR3 sequences, about 40% of them singletons; the top ten hold roughly 7.9%. Sequencing was done on a sample of blood. These receptors were collected from a woman aged 18-30 years in good health. The CDR3 runs from the conserved cysteine through the conserved F or W. Each record gives: J gene, V gene, clone size, D gene, CDR3 protein, CDR3 DNA. D genes are given only for firm matches. Clone size, where shown, is once, few, many, or a class for clones that have expanded.

>TRBJ2-3|TRBV7-6|.|TRBD2
CASSLRTSGGARTDTQYF
TGTGCCAGCAGCCTTCGGACTAGCGGGGGGGCGAGGACAGATACGCAGTATTTT
>TRBJ1-4|TRBV6-1|few|.
CASSKEQLPGEKLFF
TGTGCCAGCAGTAAAGAACAACTACCGGGGGAAAAACTGTTTTTT
>TRBJ2-5|TRBV12-3/TRBV12-4|few|TRBD2
CASSFFLAGGANQYF
TGTGCCAGCAGTTTTTTTCTAGCGGGAGGTGCAAACCAGTACTTC
>TRBJ2-3|TRBV29-1|.|TRBD1
CSVLNRGTDTQYF
TGCAGCGTTCTGAACAGGGGAACAGATACGCAGTATTTT
>TRBJ1-2|TRBV6-6|.|.
CASIPDVLFRYTF
TGTGCCAGCATCCCGGACGTCCTATTCCGCTACACCTTC
>TRBJ1-5|TRBV20-1|.|TRBD1
CSARVGQGGNQPQHF
TGCAGTGCTAGAGTCGGACAGGGGGGTAATCAGCCCCAGCATTTT
>TRBJ2-7|TRBV11-3|many|.
CASSLERGGGSYEQYF
TGTGCCAGCAGCTTGGAACGTGGAGGGGGCTCCTACGAGCAGTACTTC
>TRBJ2-5|TRBV7-9|.|TRBD1
CASGSSGTGKGYGETQYF
TGTGCCAGCGGCTCATCCGGGACAGGGAAAGGATATGGGGAGACCCAGTACTTC
>TRBJ1-2|TRBV5-5|few|.
CASAFGGGQGPGYTF
TGTGCCAGCGCCTTTGGAGGTGGGCAGGGGCCTGGCTACACCTTC
>TRBJ1-4|TRBV4-1|.|.
CASSQLQGGVGKLFF
TGCGCCAGCAGCCAATTACAAGGGGGAGTGGGGAAACTGTTTTTT
>TRBJ2-5|TRBV2|.|TRBD1
CASRLGQGFGETQYF
TGTGCCAGCAGACTGGGACAGGGGTTCGGAGAGACCCAGTACTTC
>TRBJ2-5|TRBV20-1|few|TRBD2
CSTTAGTSGGFGTQYF
TGCAGTACCACCGCCGGGACTAGCGGGGGGTTTGGGACCCAGTACTTC
>TRBJ2-4|TRBV6-2/TRBV6-3|few|TRBD2
CASSLRTSGPLAKNIQYF
TGTGCCAGCAGTTTAAGGACTAGCGGGCCGCTAGCCAAAAACATTCAGTACTTC
>TRBJ2-2|TRBV27|few|TRBD2
CASSLLGLATGELFF
TGTGCCAGCAGTTTATTGGGACTAGCGACCGGGGAGCTGTTTTTT
>TRBJ1-4|TRBV7-2|.|.
CASSARTVRSEKLFF
TGTGCCAGCAGCGCTCGGACGGTTCGTAGTGAAAAACTGTTTTTT
>TRBJ1-1|TRBV20-1|.|TRBD1
CSAPGQGLVRTEAFF
TGCAGTGCCCCGGGACAGGGCCTCGTGAGGACTGAAGCTTTCTTT
>TRBJ2-7|TRBV20-1|.|.
CSASGRQEGAGGGQYF
TGCAGTGCTAGCGGCCGCCAGGAGGGAGCCGGAGGCGGGCAGTACTTC
>TRBJ2-7|TRBV20-1|.|.
CSSIGTSYEQYF
TGCAGTAGTATAGGGACCTCCTACGAGCAGTACTTC
>TRBJ2-1|TRBV9|many|.
CASSATAGNEQFF
TGTGCCAGCAGCGCCACCGCTGGAAATGAGCAGTTCTTC
>TRBJ2-5|TRBV7-7|.|TRBD2
CASSRTSGGVETQYF
TGTGCTAGCAGTCGGACTAGCGGGGGGGTGGAGACCCAGTACTTC
>TRBJ1-2|TRBV5-1|.|.
CASSPTGGDFNYGYTF
TGCGCCAGCAGCCCCACCGGGGGGGATTTCAACTATGGCTACACCTTC
>TRBJ2-7|TRBV27|few|TRBD1
CASSLSHGTGGYEQYF
TGTGCCAGCAGTTTAAGTCACGGGACAGGGGGCTACGAGCAGTACTTC
>TRBJ1-2|TRBV14|.|.
CASSLIGSGYTF
TGTGCCAGCAGCCTAATTGGGTCTGGCTACACCTTC
>TRBJ2-5|TRBV20-1|.|.
CSARDQQGTQETQYF
TGCAGTGCTAGAGATCAACAGGGAACCCAAGAGACCCAGTACTTC
>TRBJ2-7|TRBV10-3|.|TRBD2
CASVNSGGGNNEQYF
TGTGCCAGCGTCAATAGCGGGGGGGGCAACAATGAGCAGTACTTC
>TRBJ2-1|TRBV28|few|.
CASRSGWVGEQFF
TGTGCCAGCAGGTCGGGATGGGTGGGTGAGCAGTTCTTC
>TRBJ2-1|TRBV7-2|.|.
CASSPLGMVWGAGYNEQFF
TGTGCCAGCAGCCCCCTCGGGATGGTATGGGGGGCGGGATACAATGAGCAGTTCTTC
>TRBJ2-5|TRBV11-1|.|.
CASSSSYGQWERETQYF
TGTGCCAGCAGCTCCAGCTACGGACAGTGGGAAAGGGAGACCCAGTACTTC
>TRBJ2-3|TRBV6-5|.|.
CANSSRPGDTQYF
TGTGCCAACAGTTCCCGCCCAGGGGATACGCAGTATTTT
>TRBJ2-3|TRBV3-1|.|TRBD1
CASSPTPGTGADTQYF
TGTGCCAGCAGCCCGACTCCCGGGACAGGGGCAGATACGCAGTATTTT
>TRBJ2-7|TRBV20-1|few|TRBD2
CRAGSAYNEQYF
TGCAGAGCGGGGAGTGCATACAATGAGCAGTACTTC
>TRBJ2-7|TRBV2|.|.
CASSDREAGVSYEQYF
TGTGCCAGCAGCGACCGGGAGGCAGGGGTCTCCTACGAGCAGTACTTC
>TRBJ2-7|TRBV29-1|few|.
CSVGIAGSSYEQYF
TGCAGCGTTGGGATCGCGGGAAGCTCCTACGAGCAGTACTTC
>TRBJ2-3|TRBV25-1|.|TRBD2
CASSENFYWGLAEHTDTQYF
TGTGCCAGCAGTGAAAATTTTTATTGGGGACTAGCGGAACACACAGATACGCAGTATTTT
>TRBJ2-1|TRBV25-1|few|.
CASSARDRSYNEQFF
TGTGCCAGCAGTGCCAGGGACCGCTCCTACAATGAGCAGTTCTTC
>TRBJ2-1|TRBV5-1|.|TRBD2
CASSQLTSGRNNEQFF
TGCGCCAGCAGCCAGCTTACTAGCGGGAGGAACAATGAGCAGTTCTTC
>TRBJ1-5|TRBV2|few|.
CASSELLNQPQHF
TGTGCCAGCAGTGAGCTGCTCAATCAGCCCCAGCATTTT
>TRBJ1-4|TRBV6-2/TRBV6-3|.|.
CASSYRFNEKLFF
TGTGCCAGCAGTTACAGGTTCAATGAAAAACTGTTTTTT
>TRBJ2-5|TRBV2|.|.
CASSERRPPGETQYF
TGTGCCAGCAGTGAACGGAGGCCCCCGGGAGAGACCCAGTACTTC
>TRBJ2-5|TRBV9|few|.
CASGLQDDEQYF
TGTGCCAGCGGCTTACAGGACGATGAGCAGTACTTC
>TRBJ2-5|TRBV7-9|.|.
CASSPRHEETQYF
TGTGCCAGCAGCCCCCGGCATGAAGAGACCCAGTACTTC
>TRBJ2-1|TRBV3-1|.|.
CASSQMVSYNEQFF
TGTGCCAGCAGCCAAATGGTCTCCTACAATGAGCAGTTCTTC
>TRBJ2-1|TRBV11-2|few|.
CASSNRLGQPSSYNEQFF
TGTGCCAGCAGCAACCGTCTAGGACAGCCTAGCTCCTACAATGAGCAGTTCTTC